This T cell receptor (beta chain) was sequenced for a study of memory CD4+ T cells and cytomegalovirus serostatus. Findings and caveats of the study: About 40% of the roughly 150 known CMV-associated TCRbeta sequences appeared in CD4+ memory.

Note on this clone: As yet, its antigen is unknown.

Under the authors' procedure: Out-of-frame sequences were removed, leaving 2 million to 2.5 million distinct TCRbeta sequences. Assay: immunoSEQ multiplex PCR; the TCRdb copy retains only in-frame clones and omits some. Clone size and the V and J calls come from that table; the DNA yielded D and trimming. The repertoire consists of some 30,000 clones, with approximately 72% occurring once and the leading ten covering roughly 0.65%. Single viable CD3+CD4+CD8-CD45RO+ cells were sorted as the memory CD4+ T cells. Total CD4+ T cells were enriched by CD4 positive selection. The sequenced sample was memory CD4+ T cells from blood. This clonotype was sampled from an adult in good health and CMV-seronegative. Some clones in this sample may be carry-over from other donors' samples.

The CDR3 loop reads CASSLRDRGLGNTIYF. The CDR3 region has the DNA TGTGCCAGCAGCTTACGCGACAGGGGGCTCGGAAACACCATATATTTT. The rearrangement joins TRBV11-3 to TRBJ1-3, with 10 bases matching TRBD1. The CDR3 contains 16 residues. The germline V gene has CDR1 SGHNT and CDR2 YENEEA. V was clipped by 2 bases and J by 4 bases; unmatched bases: 5.